This TCR beta chain came from a study of cytomegalovirus exposure and HLA in healthy donors. At the level of the study: HLA-typed donors were the source of around 77 million unique TCRs held in an early data release.

The PCR contained 60 Vbeta and 13 Jbeta primers. Clones were read by immunoSEQ multiplex PCR, and TCRdb kept only the in-frame ones, dropping some. The data hold about 150,000 clones, with roughly 10% observed a single time. In its sample, this clone was seen a few times. What was sequenced was PBMCs. This sequence was found in a male donor in good health and CMV-seronegative.

CDR3 in DNA: TGTGCCACCTCGGACAGGGTAAGGTACGAGCAGTACTTC. Protein product: CATSDRVRYEQYF. The chain carries TRBV10-3 and TRBJ2-7, with 8 positions matching TRBD1. The CDR3 contains 13 residues. J was trimmed by 4 bases and V by 10 bases; bases with no gene match: 9. Per the germline V gene, CDR1 is ENHRY and CDR2 is SYGVKD.